This TCR beta chain is drawn from a study of cytomegalovirus exposure and HLA in healthy donors. At the level of the study: The 120 validation repertoires, a later analysis reported, used the same platform as the 700 or so repertoires from the first cohort. Regarding the study as a whole: The classifier was said to identify cytomegalovirus status with high specificity and sensitivity. Many donors carried some public TCRs, although rarity characterized most TCR sequences. In vitro work confirmed that a few CMV-associated chains recognize CMV antigens.

This clone was picked up one time. Its antigen is currently unknown. Trimming shortened V by 4 bases and J by 1 base, and 9 bases separated the two germline ends. The germline V gene has CDR1 MNHEY and CDR2 SVGAGI. The CDR3 extends over 14 amino acids. Using immunoSEQ multiplex PCR, the repertoire was profiled, and TCRdb retains in-frame clones only, with some absent. Among some 250,000 clones listed, approximately 83% were seen once. The rearrangement uses TRBV6-5 and TRBJ2-3, with a tentative D call TRBD1 (6 bases). The specimen sequenced was PBMCs. The sequence came from a woman aged 25 to 39 in good health and CMV-seropositive. In DNA, the CDR3 is TGTGCCAGCAGTTGGAGGACAGGCACAGATACGCAGTATTTT. Translated: CASSWRTGTDTQYF.